This TCR beta chain came from a study of shared clonotypes between healthy human individuals. Using immunoSEQ multiplex PCR, the repertoire was profiled, and TCRdb retains in-frame clones only, with some absent. The sample holds 500,000 to 650,000 clones, roughly four fifths seen once. Sequencing was performed on PBMCs. This receptor was taken from a woman aged 40 to 55 in good health. Some clones in this sample may be carry-over from other donors' samples.

The CDR3 DNA reads as TGTGCCAGCAGCGCCCGAGGGTTTACGGAGACCCAGTACTTC. Translating it yields CASSARGFTETQYF. This chain joins TRBV9 and TRBJ2-5, with D possibly being TRBD2 (5 bases). V gave up 3 bases and J gave up 5 bases, with 14 bases separating them. The CDR3 sequence is 14 residues long. Germline V CDR1 and CDR2: SGDLS, YYNGEE.